This T cell receptor beta chain was retrieved from a study of OX40 agonist ivuxolimab in advanced cancers. Study in general: Of mixed ages from 23 to 79 and averaging about 65 years, the group was around 78% male.

Here immunoSEQ multiplex PCR was the method, and the copy in TCRdb shows in-frame clones only, minus some. This repertoire shows 46,000 or so clones, about 89% found once; its top ten account for about 11%. Findings and caveats of the study: Dosing at 0.1 to 3.0 mg/kg was accompanied by clonal expansion of CD4+ and CD8+ blood T cells by week 6.

Trimming stripped 4 bases from V and 0 bases from J, with 8 bases between. The germline CDR1 and CDR2 sequences are SEHNR and FQNEAQ (reference sequence). The CDR3 sequence is 14 residues long. Details on this clone: Its antigen is as yet unknown.

The sequence came from an adult with an advanced solid tumor such as melanoma, head and neck, liver or kidney cancer. The sample in question was CD4+ or CD8+ T cells sorted from blood, obtained in a trial of the OX40 agonist ivuxolimab. V is TRBV7-9 and J is TRBJ2-3, with D unresolved. CDR3 in amino acids: CASSSDWSTDTQYF. CDR3 in DNA: TGTGCCAGCAGCTCCGACTGGAGCACAGATACGCAGTATTTT.